This T cell receptor beta chain came from a study of post-analysis software for immune sequencing data. General study findings and limits: Relative to controls, patients had about 5 TRBV segments at higher frequency, with TRBV5-6, TRBV5-1 and TRBV20-1 among these.

This CDR3 is 16 amino acids long. In germline, CDR1 is MGHRA, CDR2 YSYEKL. V was cut by 0 bases and J by 5 bases, with 16 bases left in between. With respect to this clonotype: Its antigen remains unknown.

Incorporated into the TCR beta cDNA libraries were unique molecular identifiers, which served to reduce PCR and sequencing biases. Via MiXCR, TCRdb re-called the PCR reads, giving one row per CDR3 protein. The sample includes about 500,000 distinct CDR3 sequences, less than 45% seen only once; the top ten take around an eighth. This sequence originates from a girl between 5 and 17 years old with multiple sclerosis. Source material: blood. The chain couples TRBV4-1 to TRBJ2-5; a weak D match, TRBD2 (6 bases). Here the CDR3 reads CASSQDLRGGRETQYF. The CDR3 DNA reads TGCGCCAGCAGCCAAGATCTTCGGGGAGGAAGGGAGACCCAGTACTTC.